Sequencing of this T cell receptor (beta chain) was carried out in a study of beta chain features in type 1 diabetes. Broader study findings: Moderate yet significant TCRB CDR3 shortening was seen in Type 1 diabetes patients in all four CD4+ subsets. Cells that show high TCR expression could be over-represented by cDNA sequencing.

The isolated RNA, all of it, was reverse transcribed, so expressed TCRB transcripts were what got sequenced. The table came from immunoSEQ multiplex PCR; TCRdb's copy has only in-frame clones and leaves some out. Here the sample spans some 350,000 clones, approximately 13% being singletons. Via CD45RO/CCR7/CD25/CD127/CD95/CD27, cells of the CD4+ naive, central memory, regulatory and stem cell-like memory subsets were sorted. The CDR3 runs 14 residues. CDR1 and CDR2 (germline): ENHRY, SYGVKD. Trimming pared 3 bases from V and 4 bases from J, leaving 10 bases between. To note about this clone: Its antigen is still unknown.

The TCR was taken from a young woman with type 1 diabetes. Sequenced input: naive CD4+ T cells from blood. The rearrangement links TRBV10-3 to TRBJ1-5, with D unclear. In DNA form, the CDR3 reads TGTGCCATCAGTGATGCGAGGGTAAATCAGCCCCAGCATTTT. Its protein is CAISDARVNQPQHF.